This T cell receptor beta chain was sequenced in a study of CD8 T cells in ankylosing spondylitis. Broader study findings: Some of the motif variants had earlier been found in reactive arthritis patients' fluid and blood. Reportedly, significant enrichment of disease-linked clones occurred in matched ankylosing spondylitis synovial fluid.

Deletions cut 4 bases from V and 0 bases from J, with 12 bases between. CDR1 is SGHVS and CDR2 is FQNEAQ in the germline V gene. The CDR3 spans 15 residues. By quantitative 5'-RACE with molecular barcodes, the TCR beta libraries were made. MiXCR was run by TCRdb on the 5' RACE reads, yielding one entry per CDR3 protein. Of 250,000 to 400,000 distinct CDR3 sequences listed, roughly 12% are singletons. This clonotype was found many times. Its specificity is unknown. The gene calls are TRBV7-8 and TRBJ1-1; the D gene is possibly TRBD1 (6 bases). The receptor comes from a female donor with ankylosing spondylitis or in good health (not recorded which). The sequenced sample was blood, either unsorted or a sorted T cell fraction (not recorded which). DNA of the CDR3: TGTGCCAGCAGCTATTCACAGGGAGTGAACACTGAAGCTTTCTTT. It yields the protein CASSYSQGVNTEAFF.